This is a list of T cell receptor beta chains from one sample in a study of Graves' ophthalmopathy and Graves' hyperthyroidism. Via MiXCR, TCRdb re-called the multiplex PCR reads, giving one row per CDR3 protein. In the table there are around 1.1 million distinct CDR3 sequences, less than 45% of which are singletons. Sequencing was carried out using peripheral blood or thyroid tissue (not recorded which). The receptors originated from an adult man with Graves' hyperthyroidism. Each CDR3 is given with its conserved first and last residue. D genes are given only for firm matches. Expanded clones get a size class; other rows say once, few or many, or leave the size out.

j_gene | d_gene | v_gene | abundance | CDR3aa | CDR3nt
TRBJ2-7 | - | TRBV5-8 | - | CASSLESGRGYEQYF | TGTGCCAGCAGCTTGGAGTCGGGCAGGGGCTACGAGCAGTACTTC
TRBJ2-2 | - | TRBV10-3 | many | CAISTGTDANTGELFF | TGTGCCATCAGCACCGGGACTGACGCGAACACCGGGGAGCTGTTTTTT
TRBJ1-1 | - | TRBV2 | many | CASSEVDEAFF | TGTGCCAGCAGTGAAGTAGACGAAGCTTTCTTT
TRBJ2-2 | TRBD2 | TRBV11-2 | few | CASNRQREKTGELFF | TGTGCCAGCAACCGTCAGCGGGAGAAAACCGGGGAGCTGTTTTTT
TRBJ2-7 | - | TRBV20-1 | - | CSARGVIHYEQYF | TGCAGTGCTAGAGGGGTCATTCACTACGAGCAGTACTTC
TRBJ2-7 | TRBD2 | TRBV29-1 | - | CSLSGGAFAEQYF | TGCAGCTTGTCGGGGGGGGCGTTCGCCGAGCAGTACTTC
TRBJ2-2 | - | TRBV10-1 | many | CATRKTRATGELFF | TGCGCCACCCGGAAGACCAGGGCCACCGGGGAGCTGTTTTTT
TRBJ1-3 | - | TRBV29-1 | - | CSVEKGVGNTIYF | TGCAGCGTTGAAAAGGGGGTCGGAAACACCATATATTTT
TRBJ2-5 | TRBD1 | TRBV10-3 | - | CAISKDRVETQYF | TGTGCCATCAGCAAAGACAGGGTGGAGACCCAGTACTTC
TRBJ1-3 | TRBD1 | TRBV7-2 | many | CASSFGQGVGNTIYF | TGTGCCAGCAGCTTCGGACAGGGGGTTGGAAACACCATATATTTT
TRBJ2-2 | - | TRBV7-4 | - | CASSLGGWNTGELFF | TGTGCCAGCAGCTTAGGAGGTTGGAACACCGGGGAGCTGTTTTTT
TRBJ1-1 | TRBD1 | TRBV5-1 | many | CASSAGQGQGAFF | TGCGCCAGCAGCGCCGGACAGGGGCAAGGAGCTTTCTTT
TRBJ1-4 | - | TRBV7-6 | many | CATRLGGKKLFF | TGTGCCACTAGATTGGGAGGAAAAAAACTGTTTTTT
TRBJ2-7 | - | TRBV19 | many | CASSTTGNYEQYF | TGTGCCAGTAGTACGACGGGGAACTACGAGCAGTACTTC
TRBJ1-5 | TRBD1 | TRBV11-3 | once | CASSQGTGAFNQPQHF | TGTGCCAGCAGCCAGGGGACAGGGGCCTTCAATCAGCCCCAGCATTTT
TRBJ2-7 | - | TRBV20-1 | few | CSASVGALEQYF | TGCAGTGCTAGTGTGGGGGCGCTGGAGCAGTACTTC
TRBJ2-7 | TRBD2 | TRBV7-9 | - | CASSPTSGRAGAYEQYF | TGTGCCAGCAGCCCGACTAGCGGGAGGGCCGGTGCCTACGAGCAGTACTTC
TRBJ2-7 | TRBD1 | TRBV24-1 | many | CATSPRQGGGYEQYF | TGTGCCACCAGCCCACGACAGGGTGGGGGCTACGAGCAGTACTTC
TRBJ1-6 | - | TRBV6-5 | few | CASSYSPVLGYSPLHF | TGTGCCAGCAGTTACTCGCCGGTCCTGGGGTATTCACCCCTCCACTTT
TRBJ1-2 | - | TRBV19 | many | CASTPRTQGNYGYTF | TGTGCCAGTACCCCACGGACGCAGGGGAACTATGGCTACACCTTC
TRBJ2-6 | TRBD1 | TRBV12-3/TRBV12-4 | many | CASDRDSGANVLTF | TGTGCCAGCGACAGGGACTCTGGGGCCAACGTCCTGACTTTC
TRBJ1-6 | TRBD1 | TRBV7-2 | - | CASSLTHTINRGLHSPLHF | TGTGCCAGCAGCTTAACCCACACCATCAACAGGGGGCTGCATTCACCCCTCCACTTT
TRBJ1-5 | - | TRBV4-3 | many | CASSQPSTDSNQPQHF | TGCGCCAGCAGCCAACCGTCGACGGATAGCAATCAGCCCCAGCATTTT
TRBJ1-2 | - | TRBV30 | few | CACPRKGVYGYTF | TGTGCCTGCCCAAGAAAGGGAGTCTATGGCTACACCTTC
TRBJ1-5 | - | TRBV19 | many | CASSPTGHPSNQPQHF | TGTGCCAGTAGTCCAACGGGACACCCTAGCAATCAGCCCCAGCATTTT
TRBJ1-6 | - | TRBV20-1 | - | CSARLPMGSPLHF | TGCAGTGCTAGACTTCCTATGGGTTCACCCCTCCACTTT
TRBJ1-6 | - | TRBV3-2 | few | CASSHHQGGSPLHF | TGTGCCAGCAGCCATCATCAGGGGGGATCACCCCTCCACTTT
TRBJ2-5 | TRBD2 | TRBV20-1 | - | CSARLAGQQETQYF | TGCAGTGCTAGACTAGCGGGGCAACAAGAGACCCAGTACTTC
TRBJ2-2 | - | TRBV10-3 | many | CAISVGTGELFF | TGTGCCATCAGTGTTGGCACCGGGGAGCTGTTTTTT
TRBJ1-1 | TRBD1 | TRBV19 | - | CASLEGGQGAENTEAFF | TGTGCCAGCCTTGAGGGAGGACAGGGGGCAGAGAACACTGAAGCTTTCTTT
TRBJ2-2 | - | TRBV5-6 | few | CASSPVWAGELFF | TGTGCCAGCAGCCCAGTATGGGCTGGGGAGCTGTTTTTT
TRBJ1-1 | - | TRBV4-3 | - | CASSQVVDTEAFF | TGCGCCAGCAGCCAAGTAGTAGACACTGAAGCTTTCTTT
TRBJ1-1 | TRBD1 | TRBV5-1 | - | CTSSLGTGVMNTEAFF | TGCACCAGCAGCTTGGGGACAGGGGTCATGAACACTGAAGCTTTCTTT
TRBJ1-6 | - | TRBV11-2 | many | CASSLVPYNSPLHF | TGTGCCAGCAGCTTAGTGCCTTATAATTCACCCCTCCACTTT
TRBJ1-1 | - | TRBV15 | - | CATSRVGVDDTEAFF | TGTGCCACCAGCAGAGTTGGGGTGGACGACACTGAAGCTTTCTTT
TRBJ1-6 | - | TRBV25-1 | - | CASSQPSWIQIVRGNSPLHF | TGTGCCAGCAGTCAGCCCTCCTGGATTCAAATCGTACGGGGTAATTCACCCCTCCACTTT
TRBJ2-5 | - | TRBV29-1 | - | CSVSTGLRYQETQYF | TGCAGCGTATCCACGGGGCTGAGGTACCAAGAGACCCAGTACTTC
TRBJ1-5 | TRBD1 | TRBV25-1 | few | CASSETGSNQPQHF | TGTGCCAGCAGTGAGACAGGGAGTAATCAGCCCCAGCATTTT
TRBJ2-7 | - | TRBV5-1 | many | CASSLRTEGREQYF | TGCGCCAGCAGCCTCAGGACTGAGGGCCGGGAGCAGTACTTC
TRBJ2-7 | - | TRBV5-5 | few | CASSLDVSYEQYF | TGTGCCAGCAGCTTGGACGTGTCCTACGAGCAGTACTTC
TRBJ1-5 | - | TRBV29-1 | - | CSATGREGQPQHF | TGCAGCGCCACTGGCAGGGAAGGTCAGCCCCAGCATTTT
TRBJ1-1 | - | TRBV25-1 | few | CASSLPPPRNTEAFF | TGTGCCAGCAGTTTACCCCCCCCGCGGAACACTGAAGCTTTCTTT
TRBJ2-2 | TRBD2 | TRBV10-3 | - | CAIRGGGELFF | TGTGCCATTCGGGGGGGCGGGGAGCTGTTTTTT
TRBJ1-1 | TRBD1 | TRBV5-4 | - | CASSLRQGRLNTEAFF | TGTGCCAGCAGCTTGCGACAGGGGAGGCTGAACACTGAAGCTTTCTTT
TRBJ2-5 | - | TRBV19 | many | CASSHYPKETQYF | TGTGCCAGTAGCCACTACCCAAAAGAGACCCAGTACTTC